This TCR beta chain was sequenced during a study of T cell responses to AZD1222 COVID-19 vaccine. Background on the study: Second doses at about 4 or about 12 weeks were pooled.

Concerning this clone itself: The target antigen is unknown.

Data came from immunoSEQ multiplex PCR; TCRdb stores just in-frame clones and leaves some out. Among 120,000 or so clones listed, about 88% were seen once. The study, taken as a whole, reports: Donors were largely white British and mainly female; clonal diversity was possibly underestimated. At baseline, seropositivity was found in only a handful of AZD1222 recipients.

The sequence derives from an adult in good health. This sample comprised peripheral blood, obtained on day 0 of AZD1222 vaccination.

The CDR3 region is CASSISSGVGDTQYF. The CDR3 coding sequence is TGTGCCAGTAGTATCTCTTCAGGGGTTGGAGATACGCAGTATTTT. The rearrangement uses TRBV19 and TRBJ2-3, with D possibly matching TRBD1 (6 bases). The CDR3 sequence is 15 residues long. Trimming removed 3 bases at V and 5 bases at J, with 15 bases between. CDR1 is LNHDA, CDR2 SQIVND, per germline (reference sequence).